Below, 11 T cell receptor beta chains from the same sample are listed, as sequenced in a study of shared clonotypes between healthy human individuals. Using immunoSEQ multiplex PCR, the repertoire was profiled, and TCRdb retains in-frame clones only, with some absent. The table shows fewer than 3 million clones, with about 90% occurring only once. Sequencing was performed on naive CD4+ T cells from PBMCs. Subset here: CD45RA+ positively selected. These receptors originate from a man aged 18 to 29 in good health. Some clones in this sample may be carry-over from other donors' samples.

The genes are TRBV4-1 and TRBJ2-3, with a weak D call TRBD2 (7 bases). Germline V CDR1 and CDR2: MGHRA, YSYEKL. CDR3 length equals 15 residues. V was pared by 4 bases and J by 1 base, with 12 bases between. In DNA, the CDR3 is TGCGCCAGCAGCCGCCTAGGGGGGGGCACAGATACGCAGTATTTT. Translated, it gives CASSRLGGGTDTQYF.

This chain joins TRBV9 and TRBJ2-5; 8 bases are a match to TRBD1. V lost 0 bases and J lost 4; bases outside the gene matches: 11. The CDR3 loop spans 17 amino acids. Germline values: CDR1 SGDLS, CDR2 YYNGEE. The CDR3 DNA reads TGTGCCAGCAGCGTAGAATGGACAGGGAACCCCCGAGAGACCCAGTACTTC. Translation gives CASSVEWTGNPRETQYF.

The CDR3 coding sequence is TGTGCCAGTAGTGACCTTGATCAGCCCCAGCATTTT. It yields the protein CASSDLDQPQHF. V gene TRBV19 combines with J gene TRBJ1-5; D gene unclear. The CDR3 totals 12 residues. Per the germline V gene, CDR1 is LNHDA and CDR2 is SQIVND (reference sequence). V was clipped by 5 bases and J by 5 bases, with 7 bases between them.

The rearrangement uses TRBV19 and TRBJ2-3; D ambiguous. The germline V gene encodes CDR1 LNHDA and CDR2 SQIVND (reference sequence). The CDR3 extends over 16 amino acids. V shed 3 bases and J shed 2 bases, with 15 bases lying between them. In nucleotides, the CDR3 is TGTGCCAGTAGTATCGCTCACCTCTCAGACACAGATACGCAGTATTTT. Its protein is CASSIAHLSDTDTQYF.

The chain employs TRBV15 and TRBJ2-2, with D maybe TRBD1 (5 bases). Deletions cut 3 bases from V and 1 base from J, with 9 bases between. There are 15 residues in the CDR3. Germline V gene lookup returns CDR1 LNHNV and CDR2 YYDKDF (reference sequence). This CDR3 reads CATSSRTGNTGELFF. The CDR3 bases are TGTGCCACCAGCAGCAGAACAGGGAACACCGGGGAGCTGTTTTTT.

V is TRBV5-5 and J is TRBJ1-2; D is unresolved. Germline values: CDR1 SGHKS, CDR2 YYEKEE (reference sequence). The CDR3 is made up of 15 amino acids. V dropped 2 bases and J dropped 3 bases, with 14 bases sitting between them. As DNA, the CDR3 is TGTGCCAGCAGCTTTTGGATTAACGTGGACTATGGCTACACCTTC. Amino acids: CASSFWINVDYGYTF. The full variable domain, in which reference TRBV5-5 and TRBJ1-2 provide the parts outside the CDR3, is DAGVTQSPTHLIKTRGQQVTLRCSPISGHKSVSWYQQVLGQGPQFIFQYYEKEERGRGNFPDRFSARQFPNYSSELNVNALLLGDSALYLCASSFWINVDYGYTFGSGTRLTVV.

V usage is TRBV14 and J usage is TRBJ1-4; D uncertain. The CDR3 contains 16 residues. V was trimmed by 3 bases and J by 0 bases, leaving 11 bases between them. Per the germline V gene, CDR1 is SGHDN and CDR2 is FVKESK. In nucleotides, the CDR3 is TGTGCCAGCAGCCAGAAGATGTTCACAACTAATGAAAAACTGTTTTTT. The encoded protein is CASSQKMFTTNEKLFF. Using reference TRBV14 and TRBJ1-4 for the parts outside the CDR3, the full variable domain is EAGVTQFPSHSVIEKGQTVTLRCDPISGHDNLYWYRRVMGKEIKFLLHFVKESKQDESGMPNNRFLAERTGGTYSTLKVQPAELEDSGVYFCASSQKMFTTNEKLFFGSGTQLSVL.

This sequence joins TRBV19 and TRBJ1-1; TRBD1 is a possible D gene (6 bases). In germline, CDR1 is LNHDA, CDR2 SQIVND (reference sequence). With 4 bases removed from V and 4 bases from J, the gap between germline ends came to 13 bases. The CDR3 covers 14 residues. CDR3 nucleotide sequence: TGTGCCAGTAGTAGCACAGGGCTTGTCACTGAAGCTTTCTTT. Its translation: CASSSTGLVTEAFF.

The chain recombines TRBV2 with TRBJ1-2; weak D call: TRBD1 (6 bases). The CDR3 length is 14 residues. V dropped 11 bases and J dropped 2 bases, with 18 bases sitting between them. The germline gives CDR1 SNHLY, CDR2 FYNNEI. The CDR3 DNA reads TGTGCCGCGCTGGACCAGGACAGCAACTATGGCTACACCTTC. Translating it yields CAALDQDSNYGYTF.

This clone turned up a few times. The sample has other DNA sequences that encode this CDR3 too. The V call is TRBV11-1, the J call TRBJ1-1; TRBD1 matches at 7 bases. V trimming: 4 bases; J trimming: 4 bases; junction bases outside the gene matches: 0. This CDR3 is built from 12 residues. In germline, CDR1 is SGHAT, CDR2 FQDESV (reference sequence). CDR3 nucleotides: TGTGCCAGCAGCTCAGGGGGCACTGAAGCTTTCTTT. Translation gives CASSSGGTEAFF.

This clone came up once. This chain uses TRBV5-4 with TRBJ2-1; 8 nucleotides agree with TRBD2. Trimming cost V 2 bases and J 3 bases; bases outside gene matches: 4. The CDR3 has 15 amino acids. CDR1 is SGHNT and CDR2 is YYREEE in the germline V gene (reference sequence). CDR3 loop: CASSLAGAGYNEQFF. The CDR3 DNA is TGTGCCAGCAGCTTAGCGGGAGCCGGCTACAATGAGCAGTTCTTC.